The rows below give T cell receptor beta chains drawn from one sample of a study of regulatory T cells in long-lasting Graves disease. TCRdb re-called the multiplex PCR reads with MiXCR, one entry per CDR3 protein. The sample includes about 440,000 distinct CDR3 sequences, 16% of them seen just once. The same sample was also studied in work on T cells in Graves' hyperthyroidism and ophthalmopathy.

Sequences were derived from peripheral blood mononuclear cells (PBMCs), sampled at new diagnosis, from a patient treated with antithyroid drugs. These receptors originate from a woman aged 18-30 years with Graves disease. Both conserved end residues are part of each CDR3. The D gene is left open where the match is weak. Size values are once, few and many counts, or a class for expanded clones, and some rows have none.

abundance	v_gene	d_gene	j_gene	CDR3nt	CDR3aa
many	TRBV5-5	.	TRBJ2-7	TGTGCCAGCGGGGGGATTCAGGCGAACGAGCAGTACTTC	CASGGIQANEQYF
few	TRBV5-1	.	TRBJ2-7	TGCGCCAGCAGCTTGGTGTTGGACTACGAGCAGTACTTC	CASSLVLDYEQYF
few	TRBV7-7	.	TRBJ2-5	TGTGCTAGCAGCTCCTTGAAGGGGCAAGAGACCCAGTACTTC	CASSSLKGQETQYF
few	TRBV3-1	.	TRBJ2-7	TGTGCCAGCAGCCAAGATTGGGGGAGGACCTCTAGGGAGCAGTACTTC	CASSQDWGRTSREQYF
many	TRBV3-1	.	TRBJ2-1	TGTGCCAGCAGCCAAGATCGGGGTGCAGGACCAGAAAAAGAGCAGTTCTTC	CASSQDRGAGPEKEQFF
.	TRBV2	TRBD2	TRBJ2-3	TGTGCCAGCAGACGGCGGGAGGGCCGAGAAACAGATACGCAGTATTTT	CASRRREGRETDTQYF
.	TRBV25-1	.	TRBJ1-6	TGTGCCAGCAGTGAATGGGAGCCCTATAATTCACCCCTCCACTTT	CASSEWEPYNSPLHF
many	TRBV12-3/TRBV12-4	.	TRBJ2-3	TGTGCCAGCACCGGAGGAGGGAATGGTGCAGATACGCAGTATTTT	CASTGGGNGADTQYF
many	TRBV11-2	.	TRBJ2-5	TGTGCCAGCAGCTTAGGGGCCGAGGGGACCCAGTACTTC	CASSLGAEGTQYF
few	TRBV7-2	.	TRBJ1-3	TGTGCCAGCAGCTTAGATAGGACGAGCTCTGGAAACACCATATATTTT	CASSLDRTSSGNTIYF
many	TRBV3-1	TRBD1	TRBJ1-1	TGTGCCAGCACTGACAGGGGGATGGACACTGAAGCTTTCTTT	CASTDRGMDTEAFF
.	TRBV11-3	TRBD1	TRBJ1-1	TGTGCCAGCAGCTTAGGCTCGGGACAGGGGGCAGGGAACACTGAAGCTTTCTTT	CASSLGSGQGAGNTEAFF
few	TRBV20-1	TRBD2	TRBJ2-5	TGCAGTGCTAGACAAAGCGGGAGGGGGGAGACCCAGTACTTC	CSARQSGRGETQYF
.	TRBV10-2	TRBD2	TRBJ2-1	TGCGCCAGCGATTCCGGGACTAGCGGGGACTACAATGAGCAGTTCTTC	CASDSGTSGDYNEQFF
few	TRBV6-4	.	TRBJ2-2	TGTGCCAGCAGTCGGGACATCTGGCCCACCGGGGAGCTGTTTTTT	CASSRDIWPTGELFF
few	TRBV28	.	TRBJ2-7	TGTGCCAGCACTCCCGGGTTTGCACCCTACGAGCAGTACTTC	CASTPGFAPYEQYF
many	TRBV28	TRBD2	TRBJ2-7	TGTGCCAGCAATCGAAGGACAGGGCCGGGACTAGCGGGACTGGAGCAGTACTTC	CASNRRTGPGLAGLEQYF
few	TRBV7-7	.	TRBJ2-2	TGTGCTAGCAGCTCGGGCAGGGCGGGCACCGGGGAGCTGTTTTTT	CASSSGRAGTGELFF
few	TRBV30	.	TRBJ2-7	TGTGCCTGGAGTGTCCAGGGTTCCTACGAGCAGTACTTC	CAWSVQGSYEQYF
many	TRBV7-9	.	TRBJ2-7	TGTGCCAGCAGCTCGGACATCGCCTACGAGCAGTACTTC	CASSSDIAYEQYF
many	TRBV28	TRBD1	TRBJ2-3	TGTGCCAGCAGTTTATGGACAGGGGGTACTACTAGCACAGATACGCAGTATTTT	CASSLWTGGTTSTDTQYF
few	TRBV28	.	TRBJ1-3	TGTGCCAGCAGTCGACGTTTGGGGATTACTGGAAACACCATATATTTT	CASSRRLGITGNTIYF
many	TRBV11-2	TRBD1	TRBJ1-1	TGTGCCAGCACCGTAGGACAGGGGATGAACACTGAAGCTTTCTTT	CASTVGQGMNTEAFF
.	TRBV11-1	.	TRBJ2-7	TGTGCCAGCAGCTTAGGATCCTACGTGCAGTACTTC	CASSLGSYVQYF
many	TRBV29-1	.	TRBJ1-1	TGCAGCGTTGTAGGTCAGGGGATGAACACTGAAGCTTTCTTT	CSVVGQGMNTEAFF
few	TRBV19	.	TRBJ2-1	TGTGCCAGTAGTCACCGAGGACAGCCATACAATGAGCAGTTCTTC	CASSHRGQPYNEQFF
few	TRBV29-1	TRBD1	TRBJ1-2	TGCAGCGTTGGGACAGGGCAGAACTATGGCTACACCTTC	CSVGTGQNYGYTF
many	TRBV29-1	.	TRBJ1-5	TGCAGCGTTGCCGATAATAGCAATCAGCCCCAGCATTTT	CSVADNSNQPQHF
few	TRBV19	.	TRBJ1-1	TGTGCCAGTAGTATCCACGGACAGCCGAACACTGAAGCTTTCTTT	CASSIHGQPNTEAFF
.	TRBV5-6	.	TRBJ1-1	TGTGCCTGTTCACGGGGGGGGAAACATAATGAAGCTTTCTTT	CACSRGGKHNEAFF
.	TRBV19	.	TRBJ2-1	TGTGCCAGTAGTATGATGTCAGGGGACATGGATGAGCAGTTCTTC	CASSMMSGDMDEQFF
few	TRBV30	.	TRBJ2-1	TGTGCCTGGAGTCCTTACCTTAATGAGCAGTTCTTC	CAWSPYLNEQFF
many	TRBV24-1	.	TRBJ2-3	TGTGCCACCAGCAAGGACAGAGGGGGTCCCACAGATACGCAGTATTTT	CATSKDRGGPTDTQYF
.	TRBV5-1	.	TRBJ2-7	TGCGCCAGCAGCTTGGAGGCACCCTGGGACAACGCCTACGAGCAGTACTTC	CASSLEAPWDNAYEQYF
.	TRBV30	.	TRBJ1-2	TGTGCCTGGAGGGTCGGCTCCTATGGCTACACCTTC	CAWRVGSYGYTF
many	TRBV9	TRBD2	TRBJ2-7	TGTGCCAGCAGCGTCGAGGGGCGGGAGGGCCGCGAGCAGTACTTC	CASSVEGREGREQYF
many	TRBV3-1	.	TRBJ1-3	TGTGCCAGCAGCCAAGTAGGGGGATTTGGAAACACCATATATTTT	CASSQVGGFGNTIYF
few	TRBV29-1	TRBD1	TRBJ1-1	TGCAGCACTAGACAGGGACTGAACACTGAAGCTTTCTTT	CSTRQGLNTEAFF
.	TRBV6-6	TRBD2	TRBJ2-2	TGTGCCAGCAGTTACTCGAGAAGCGCTAGCGGGATGGGCGGGGAGCTGTTTTTT	CASSYSRSASGMGGELFF
few	TRBV6-5	.	TRBJ1-1	TGTGCCAGCAGTTACACGGTATGGACTGAAGCTTTCTTT	CASSYTVWTEAFF